This TCR beta chain was recorded in a study of T cells after yellow fever vaccination (dated by TCRdb to 2018 to 2020). Regarding the complete study: Libraries from fractions with low cell numbers were prepared with the SMART-Seq v4 Ultra Low Input RNA kit. Bulk TCR alpha and beta repertoires were sequenced longitudinally to track T-cell clones before and after primary and booster YFV17D yellow fever vaccination. Two healthy male donors made up the cohort, one aged 18 to 29 years and the other aged 30 to 40 years. Blood was drawn at multiple timepoints before and after primary and secondary immunization, with bulk PBMC replicates and cell subsets isolated. Overall study results and their limits: The study included only a couple of donors, which limits how far the findings can be generalized. After the booster, most clones that had expanded after primary vaccination were detected again (around 96% of CD4 and around nine tenths of CD8), suggesting broad maintenance of memory. A small share of clonotypes was detected in both CD4 and CD8 compartments, with the overlap likely arising from convergent recombination. Compared with the primary T-cell response, the secondary T-cell response was faster but weaker, reaching its peak on day 5 rather than on day 15. Computational filtering was needed because FACS-sorted repertoires could contain abundant contaminating clonotypes from the bulk population.

Synthesis of TCR cDNA relied on 5'RACE template switching, a step that introduced a universal primer site along with unique molecular identifiers. Priming for cDNA synthesis came from both the TCR alpha and TCR beta constant segments. Library amplification involved two PCR steps, and the second step added sample barcodes and sequencing adapters. Libraries were sequenced on Illumina HiSeq 2500 (2x100 bp) or NovaSeq (2x150 bp). Per the original workflow: Demultiplexing of reads and collapsing into UMI consensus sequences were performed with MIGEC, and V(D)J alignment was carried out with MiXCR. Vaccine-responding clonotypes were identified with edgeR using replicate PBMC samples, with FDR below 0.01 and a log2 fold change above 5 up to day 15 being required. Each bulk clonotype received a CD4 or CD8 identity based on whether the sequenced CD4 or CD8 repertoire contained that clonotype at higher abundance. TCRdb applied fastp at Q25 and MiXCR to the public reads, then kept only in-frame beta chains. A single entry per CDR3 protein holds the most common genes and DNA from its merged rows. The V and J calls and clone size are TCRdb's, not the authors'. Within this sample are 600,000 to 750,000 distinct CDR3 sequences, with 9% to 15% of them counted one time only. Jointly, the top ten make up approximately 15% of the sample.

The sample's treatment or condition label, in plain terms: live attenuated yellow fever vaccine strain. Two biological replicates of bulk PBMCs were collected at each blood-draw timepoint. PBMCs were isolated from peripheral blood using a standard Ficoll-Paque protocol. RNA was extracted with TriZol from bulk PBMCs, CD4 and CD8 fractions, and dextramer-positive and dextramer-negative fractions. CDR1 and CDR2 are read off the germline V gene as SGHRS and YFSETQ. Spanning cysteine to phenylalanine, the CDR3 consists of 18 amino acids. Kept here is only the CDR3 DNA, which spans 54 bases and is read in frame from base 1. V is cut by 2 bases and J by 2 bases, and the space between the germline ends is 17 bases. This clonotype was seen ten or more times. The antigen it recognizes is unknown. No base-level quality is on record; no much larger clone is a single base apart.

The sequences come from PBMCs, collected on the day of the yellow fever booster vaccination. The origin of this receptor is a man younger than 45 who received the YFV17D yellow fever vaccine. Recombination joined TRBV5-1 with TRBJ2-6; the D gene cannot be named for sure. The nucleotides read TGCGCCAGCAGCTTAGAAGCCGCCCAGCCCACTGGGGCCAACGTCCTGACTTTC. It translates as CASSLEAAQPTGANVLTF. Extended through the reference TRBV5-1 and TRBJ2-6 proteins, this CDR3 yields the full variable domain: KAGVTQTPRYLIKTRGQQVTLSCSPISGHRSVSWYQQTPGQGLQFLFEYFSETQRNKGNFPGRFSGRQFSNSRSEMNVSTLELGDSALYLCASSLEAAQPTGANVLTFGAGSRLTVL.